Detailed here is one T cell receptor beta chain. The sample comes from a study of T cells in tumors after PD-1 blockade. Study in general: Treatment was either pembrolizumab 200 mg every 3 weeks or cemiplimab 350 mg every 2 weeks. Some patients also took daily vismodegib 150 mg during anti-PD-1 treatment. Peripheral blood samples averaged about 33,000 unique clonotypes and 95,000 to 120,000 templates.

Assay: immunoSEQ multiplex PCR; the TCRdb copy retains only in-frame clones and omits some. This sample carries approximately 30,000 clones, roughly 76% of them seen once, and the ten largest clones take 40%. Template: tumor biopsy or peripheral blood genomic DNA, 616-6,004 ng per sample. Germline-derived CDR1 and CDR2 are SGDLS and YYNGEE. CDR3 length equals 14 residues. V lost 3 bases, J lost 4 bases, and 13 bases lay in between. This TCR derives from a human donor with basal cell carcinoma. The material was PBMCs, obtained after anti-PD-1 treatment. The chain recombines TRBV9 with TRBJ1-2; D unresolved. The CDR3 loop is CASSAPAVAYGYTF. The CDR3 DNA follows: TGTGCCAGCAGCGCCCCCGCGGTGGCCTATGGCTACACCTTC.